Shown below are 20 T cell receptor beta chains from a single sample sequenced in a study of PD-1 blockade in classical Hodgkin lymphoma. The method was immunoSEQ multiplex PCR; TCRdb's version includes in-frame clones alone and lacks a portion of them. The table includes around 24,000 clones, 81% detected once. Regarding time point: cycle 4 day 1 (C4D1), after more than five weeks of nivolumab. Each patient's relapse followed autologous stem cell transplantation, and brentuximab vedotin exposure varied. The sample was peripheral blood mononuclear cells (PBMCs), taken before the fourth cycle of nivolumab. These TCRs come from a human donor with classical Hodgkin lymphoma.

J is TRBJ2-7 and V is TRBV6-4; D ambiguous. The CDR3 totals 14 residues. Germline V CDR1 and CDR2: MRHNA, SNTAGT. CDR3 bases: TGTGCATATCCCCACAATCATCCCCGTCGAGAGCAGTACTTC. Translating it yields CAYPHNHPRREQYF.

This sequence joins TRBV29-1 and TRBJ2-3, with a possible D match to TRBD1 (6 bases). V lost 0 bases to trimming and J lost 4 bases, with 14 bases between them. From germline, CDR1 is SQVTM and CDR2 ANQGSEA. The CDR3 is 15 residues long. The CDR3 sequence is CSVEDRRQAPDTQYF. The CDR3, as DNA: TGCAGCGTTGAAGATCGGAGACAGGCGCCAGATACGCAGTATTTT.

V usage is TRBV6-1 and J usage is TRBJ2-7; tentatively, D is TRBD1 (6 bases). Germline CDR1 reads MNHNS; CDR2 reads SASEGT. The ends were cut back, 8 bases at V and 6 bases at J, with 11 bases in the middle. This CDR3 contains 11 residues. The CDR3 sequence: CASGTGSEQYF. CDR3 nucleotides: TGTGCCAGCGGAACAGGGAGCGAGCAGTACTTC.

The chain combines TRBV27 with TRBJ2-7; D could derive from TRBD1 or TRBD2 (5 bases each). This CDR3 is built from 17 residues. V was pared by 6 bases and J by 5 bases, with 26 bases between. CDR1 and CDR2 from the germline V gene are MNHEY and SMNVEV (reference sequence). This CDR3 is CASSSYKGPSPLHEQYF. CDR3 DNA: TGTGCCAGCAGCTCTTATAAGGGACCGAGCCCTCTCCACGAGCAGTACTTC.

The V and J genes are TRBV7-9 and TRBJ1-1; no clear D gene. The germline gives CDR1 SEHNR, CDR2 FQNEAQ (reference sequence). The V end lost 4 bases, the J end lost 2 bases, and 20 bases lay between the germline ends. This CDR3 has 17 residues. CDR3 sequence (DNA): TGTGCCAGCAGCTCACCCCCCGATCGCCTTCTTAACACTGAAGCTTTCTTT. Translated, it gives CASSSPPDRLLNTEAFF.

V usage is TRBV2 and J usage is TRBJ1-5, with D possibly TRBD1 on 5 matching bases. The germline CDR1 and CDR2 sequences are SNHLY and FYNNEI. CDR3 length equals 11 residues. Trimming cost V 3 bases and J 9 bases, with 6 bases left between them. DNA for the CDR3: TGTGCCAGCAGTGAGAGGGGGCCCCAGCATTTT. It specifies CASSERGPQHF.

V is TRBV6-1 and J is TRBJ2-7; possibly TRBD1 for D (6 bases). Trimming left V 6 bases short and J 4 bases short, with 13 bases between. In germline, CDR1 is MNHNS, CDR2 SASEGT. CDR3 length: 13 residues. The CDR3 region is CASRTRGRYEQYF. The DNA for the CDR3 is TGTGCCAGCAGGACCAGGGGTAGGTACGAGCAGTACTTC.

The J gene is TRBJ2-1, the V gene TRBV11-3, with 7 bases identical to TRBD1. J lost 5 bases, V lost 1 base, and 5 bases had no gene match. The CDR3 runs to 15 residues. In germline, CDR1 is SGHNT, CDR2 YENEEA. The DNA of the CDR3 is TGTGCCAGCAGCTTAGGGGACAGTAAAGACAATGAGCAGTTCTTC. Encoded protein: CASSLGDSKDNEQFF.

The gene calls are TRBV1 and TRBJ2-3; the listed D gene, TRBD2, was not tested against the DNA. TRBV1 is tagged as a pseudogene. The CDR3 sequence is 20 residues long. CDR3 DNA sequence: TGCACCAGCAGCCAAACGGGACTAGCGGGAGCAGTCATTGAGACAGATACGCAGTATTTT. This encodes CTSSQTGLAGAVIETDTQYF.

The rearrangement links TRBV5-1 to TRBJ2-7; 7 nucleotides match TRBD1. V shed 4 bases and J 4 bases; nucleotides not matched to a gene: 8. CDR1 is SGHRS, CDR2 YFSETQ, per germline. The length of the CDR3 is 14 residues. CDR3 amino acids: CASSPDRAGYEQYF. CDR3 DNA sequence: TGCGCCAGCAGCCCAGACAGGGCCGGGTACGAGCAGTACTTC.

CDR3 in amino acids: CATLPRAGVWEQFF. CDR3 coding DNA: TGTGCCACCCTACCGCGGGCGGGAGTTTGGGAGCAGTTCTTC. This chain joins TRBV6-5 and TRBJ2-1, with TRBD2 matching 7 bases. Germline V gene sequence: CDR1 MNHEY, CDR2 SVGAGI. The CDR3 is made up of 14 amino acids. With 10 bases clipped from V and 10 bases from J, the junction kept 16 bases outside the gene matches.

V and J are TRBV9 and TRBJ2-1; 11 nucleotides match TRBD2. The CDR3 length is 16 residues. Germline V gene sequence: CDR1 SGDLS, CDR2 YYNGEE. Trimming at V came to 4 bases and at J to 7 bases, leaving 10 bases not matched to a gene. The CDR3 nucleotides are TGTGCCAGCAGCCCCCATAGCGGGAGGGCCGGGAATGAGCAGTTCTTC. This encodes CASSPHSGRAGNEQFF.

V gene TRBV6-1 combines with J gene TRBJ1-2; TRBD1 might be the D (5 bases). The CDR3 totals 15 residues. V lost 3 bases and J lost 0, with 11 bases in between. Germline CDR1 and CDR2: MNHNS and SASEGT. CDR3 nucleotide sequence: TGTGCCAGCAGTGACTTAACAGGACCTAACTATGGCTACACCTTC. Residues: CASSDLTGPNYGYTF.

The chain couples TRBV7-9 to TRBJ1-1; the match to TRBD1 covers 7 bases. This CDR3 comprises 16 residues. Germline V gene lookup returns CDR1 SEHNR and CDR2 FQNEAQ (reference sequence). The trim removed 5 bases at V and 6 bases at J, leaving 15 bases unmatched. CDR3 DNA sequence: TGTGCCAGCAGCGCGAACCGGGACAGTTTTAACCCTGAAGCTTTCTTT. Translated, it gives CASSANRDSFNPEAFF. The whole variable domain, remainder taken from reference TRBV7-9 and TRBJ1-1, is DTGVSQNPRHKITKRGQNVTFRCDPISEHNRLYWYRQTLGQGPEFLTYFQNEAQLEKSRLLSDRFSAERPKGSFSTLEIQRTEQGDSAMYLCASSANRDSFNPEAFFGQGTRLTVV.

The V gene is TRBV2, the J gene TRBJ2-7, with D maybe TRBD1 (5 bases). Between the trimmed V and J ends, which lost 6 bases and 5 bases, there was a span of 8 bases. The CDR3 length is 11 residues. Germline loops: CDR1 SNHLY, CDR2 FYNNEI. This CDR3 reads CASRGRDEQYF. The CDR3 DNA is TGTGCCAGCAGGGGCAGGGACGAGCAGTACTTC.

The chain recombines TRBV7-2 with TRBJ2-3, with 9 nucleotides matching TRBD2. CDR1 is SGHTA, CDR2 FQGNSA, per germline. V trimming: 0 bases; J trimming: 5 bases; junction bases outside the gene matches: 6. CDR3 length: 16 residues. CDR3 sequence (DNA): TGTGCCAGCAGCTTAGCTGCGGGAGGGCCAAGAGATACGCAGTATTTT. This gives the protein CASSLAAGGPRDTQYF.

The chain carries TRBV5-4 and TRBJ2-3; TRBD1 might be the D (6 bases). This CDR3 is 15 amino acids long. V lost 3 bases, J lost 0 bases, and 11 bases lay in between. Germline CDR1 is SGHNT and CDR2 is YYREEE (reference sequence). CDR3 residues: CASSYRTASTDTQYF. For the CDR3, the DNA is TGTGCCAGCAGCTATAGGACAGCTAGCACAGATACGCAGTATTTT.

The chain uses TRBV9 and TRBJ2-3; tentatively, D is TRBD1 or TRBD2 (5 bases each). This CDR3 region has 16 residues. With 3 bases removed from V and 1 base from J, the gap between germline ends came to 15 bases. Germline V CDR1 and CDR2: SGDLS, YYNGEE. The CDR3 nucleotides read TGTGCCAGCAGCGATCCCGGGACGGTACGCACAGATACGCAGTATTTT. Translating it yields CASSDPGTVRTDTQYF.

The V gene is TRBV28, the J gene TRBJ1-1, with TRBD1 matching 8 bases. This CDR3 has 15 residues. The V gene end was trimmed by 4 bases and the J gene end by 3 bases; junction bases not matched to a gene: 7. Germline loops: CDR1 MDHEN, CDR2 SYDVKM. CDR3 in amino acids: CASSYGSTGDTEAFF. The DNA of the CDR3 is TGTGCCAGCAGTTACGGGTCGACAGGGGACACTGAAGCTTTCTTT.

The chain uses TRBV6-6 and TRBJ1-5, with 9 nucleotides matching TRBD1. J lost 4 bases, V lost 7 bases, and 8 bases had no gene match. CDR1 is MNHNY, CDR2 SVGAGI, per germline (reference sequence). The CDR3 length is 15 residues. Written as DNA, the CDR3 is TGTGCCAGCACCACGGGGGGACAGGGAAATCAGCCCCAGCATTTT. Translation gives CASTTGGQGNQPQHF.